The 4 T cell receptor beta chains in this list originate from one sample, sequenced in a study of T cells after yellow fever vaccination. MiXCR, applied by TCRdb to the 5' RACE reads, yields one record per CDR3 protein. Seen here are roughly 120,000 distinct CDR3 sequences, 5.5% to 8% observed once, and the top ten hold 2.7%. Sequenced material: CD4+ T cells sorted from PBMCs, taken roughly 45 days after the first yellow fever vaccination. The receptors come from a man in his late teens or twenties who received the YFV17D yellow fever vaccine.

This clonotype has a count of ten or more. The rearrangement links TRBV19 to TRBJ2-2; D is ambiguous. There are 14 residues in the CDR3. Per germline, CDR1 LNHDA and CDR2 SQIVND (reference sequence). Trimming removed 4 bases at V and 6 bases at J, with 12 bases between. CDR3 bases: TGTGCCAGTAGTAGGTCCTGGCATTCCGGGGAGCTGTTTTTT. This gives the protein CASSRSWHSGELFF.

Many counts were recorded for this clonotype. This sequence joins TRBV6-5 and TRBJ2-7; perhaps TRBD2 as D (5 bases). V was shortened by 2 bases and J by 0 bases, with 11 bases between the two germline ends. Germline V lookup: CDR1 MNHEY, CDR2 SVGAGI. The CDR3 consists of 15 residues. CDR3 amino acids: CASSYNVASSYEQYF. In DNA form, the CDR3 reads TGTGCCAGCAGTTACAACGTAGCGAGCTCCTACGAGCAGTACTTC.

This sequence joins TRBV30 and TRBJ1-5; possible D gene TRBD1, 6 bases. This CDR3 is built from 13 residues. The V gene's germline CDR1 is GTSNPN and CDR2 SVGIG (reference sequence). Trimming pared 8 bases from V and 3 bases from J, leaving 14 bases between. The CDR3 coding sequence is TGTGCCGCCTCTGGGGGGGCCAATCAGCCCCAGCATTTT. Translating it yields CAASGGANQPQHF.

This clonotype was seen repeatedly, ten times or more. The chain has TRBV29-1 and TRBJ1-2, with D perhaps TRBD1 (6 bases). V was shortened by 5 bases and J by 3 bases, with 16 bases between the two germline ends. Germline CDR1 is SQVTM and CDR2 is ANQGSEA. The CDR3 runs to 14 residues. As DNA, the CDR3 is TGCAGCGTTAACGCGGGGGCGGGGGACTATGGCTACACCTTC. Its protein is CSVNAGAGDYGYTF.